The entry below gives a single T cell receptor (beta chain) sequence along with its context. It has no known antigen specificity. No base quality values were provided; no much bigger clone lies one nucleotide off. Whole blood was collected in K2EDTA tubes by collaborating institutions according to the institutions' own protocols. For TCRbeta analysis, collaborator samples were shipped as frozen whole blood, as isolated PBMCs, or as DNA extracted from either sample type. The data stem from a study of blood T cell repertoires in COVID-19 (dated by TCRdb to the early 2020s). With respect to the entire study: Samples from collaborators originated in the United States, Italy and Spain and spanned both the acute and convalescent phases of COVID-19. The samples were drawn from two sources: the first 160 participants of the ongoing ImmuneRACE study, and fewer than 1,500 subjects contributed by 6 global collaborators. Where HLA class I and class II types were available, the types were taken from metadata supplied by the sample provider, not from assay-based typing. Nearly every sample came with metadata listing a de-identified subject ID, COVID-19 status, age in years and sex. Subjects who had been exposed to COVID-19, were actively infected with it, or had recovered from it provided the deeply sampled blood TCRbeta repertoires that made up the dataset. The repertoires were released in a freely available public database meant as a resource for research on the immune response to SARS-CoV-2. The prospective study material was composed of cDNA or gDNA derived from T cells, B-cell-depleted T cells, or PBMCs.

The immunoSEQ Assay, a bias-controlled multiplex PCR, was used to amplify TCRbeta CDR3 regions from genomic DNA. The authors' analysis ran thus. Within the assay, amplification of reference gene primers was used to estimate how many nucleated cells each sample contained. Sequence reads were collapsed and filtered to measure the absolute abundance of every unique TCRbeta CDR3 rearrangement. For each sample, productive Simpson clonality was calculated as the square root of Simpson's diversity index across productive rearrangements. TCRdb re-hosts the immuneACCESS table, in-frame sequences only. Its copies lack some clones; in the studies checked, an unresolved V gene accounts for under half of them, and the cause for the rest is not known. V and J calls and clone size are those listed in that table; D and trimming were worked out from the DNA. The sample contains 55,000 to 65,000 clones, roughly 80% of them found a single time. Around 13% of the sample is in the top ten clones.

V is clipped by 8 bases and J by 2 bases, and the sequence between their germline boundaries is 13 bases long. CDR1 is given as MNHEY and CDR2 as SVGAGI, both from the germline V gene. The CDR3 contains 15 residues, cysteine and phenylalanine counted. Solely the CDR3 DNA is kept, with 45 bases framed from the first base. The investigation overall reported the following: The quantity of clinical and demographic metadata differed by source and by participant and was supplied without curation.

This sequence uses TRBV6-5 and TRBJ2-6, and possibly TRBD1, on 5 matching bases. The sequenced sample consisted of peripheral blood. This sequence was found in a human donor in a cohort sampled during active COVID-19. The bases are TGTGCCAGCGGGGATGGGGCTGCTGGGGCCAACGTCCTGACTTTC. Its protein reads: CASGDGAAGANVLTF.